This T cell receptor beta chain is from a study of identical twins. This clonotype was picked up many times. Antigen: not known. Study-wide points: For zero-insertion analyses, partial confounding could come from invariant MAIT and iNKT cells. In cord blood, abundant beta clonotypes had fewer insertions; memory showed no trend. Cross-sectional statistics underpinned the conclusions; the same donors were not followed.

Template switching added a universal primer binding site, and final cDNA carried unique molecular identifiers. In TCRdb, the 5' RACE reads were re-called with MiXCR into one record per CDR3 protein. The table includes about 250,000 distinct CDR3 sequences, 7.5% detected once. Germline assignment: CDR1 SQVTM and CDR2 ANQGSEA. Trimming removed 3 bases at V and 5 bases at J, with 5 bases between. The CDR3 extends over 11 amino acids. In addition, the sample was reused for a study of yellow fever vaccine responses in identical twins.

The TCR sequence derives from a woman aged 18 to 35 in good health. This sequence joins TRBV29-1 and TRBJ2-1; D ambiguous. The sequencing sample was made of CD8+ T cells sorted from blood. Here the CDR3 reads CSVEANNEQFF. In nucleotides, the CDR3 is TGCAGCGTTGAGGCCAACAATGAGCAGTTCTTC.